The sequence of this TCR beta chain was determined in a study of long-term antiretroviral therapy in people with HIV. Details on this clone: Its antigen remains unknown.

The CDR3 covers 17 residues. Germline loops: CDR1 MDHEN, CDR2 SYDVKM. Losses at the gene ends were 5 bases for V and 5 bases for J; bases not matched to a gene: 17. An immunoSEQ assay, version v3.0, was performed at survey level. Assay: immunoSEQ multiplex PCR; the TCRdb copy retains only in-frame clones and omits some. The sample consists of about 33,000 clones, more than 60% of them appearing once. Findings and limits, study-wide: ART adherence, viral resistance and therapy changes were undocumented. Collection spanned 2004 to 2017; ART regimens may be less effective than current ones.

The clonotype was recovered from a woman aged 45 to 65 with HIV. The input for sequencing was unsorted PBMCs, taken 2 years after starting antiretroviral therapy. This chain links TRBV28 with TRBJ2-7; 8 bases match TRBD2. CDR3 nucleotides: TGTGCCAGCAGTCCCCACAGGAGTAGCGGGGACCCCCACGAGCAGTACTTC. Protein sequence: CASSPHRSSGDPHEQYF.